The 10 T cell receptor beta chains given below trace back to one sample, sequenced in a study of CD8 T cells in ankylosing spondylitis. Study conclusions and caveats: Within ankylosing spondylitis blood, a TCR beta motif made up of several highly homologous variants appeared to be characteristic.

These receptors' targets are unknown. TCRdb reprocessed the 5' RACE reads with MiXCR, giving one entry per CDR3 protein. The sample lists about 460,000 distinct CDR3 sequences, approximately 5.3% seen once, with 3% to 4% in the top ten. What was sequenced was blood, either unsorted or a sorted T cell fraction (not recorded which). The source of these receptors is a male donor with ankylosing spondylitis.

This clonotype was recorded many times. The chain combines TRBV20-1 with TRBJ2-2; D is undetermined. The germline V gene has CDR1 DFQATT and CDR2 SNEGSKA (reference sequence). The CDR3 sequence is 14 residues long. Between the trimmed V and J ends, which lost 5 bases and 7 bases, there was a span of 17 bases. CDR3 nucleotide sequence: TGCAGTGCTGGACGACACGTAATTGGCGGGGAGCTGTTTTTT. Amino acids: CSAGRHVIGGELFF.

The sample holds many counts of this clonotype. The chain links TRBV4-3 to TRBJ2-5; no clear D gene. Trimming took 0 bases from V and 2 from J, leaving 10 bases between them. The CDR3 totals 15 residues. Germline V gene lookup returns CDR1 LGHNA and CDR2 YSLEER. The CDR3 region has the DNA TGCGCCAGCAGCCAAGACTTAGGCAGACAAGAGACCCAGTACTTC. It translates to CASSQDLGRQETQYF.

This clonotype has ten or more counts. The CDR3 loop reads CASSSPGGDTEAFF. The CDR3 DNA reads TGTGCCAGCAGTTCACCAGGGGGCGACACTGAAGCTTTCTTT. The J gene is TRBJ1-1, the V gene TRBV7-2; 8 nucleotides agree with TRBD1. V lost 6 bases and J lost 3; bases outside the gene matches: 6. CDR1 and CDR2 (germline): SGHTA, FQGNSA. The CDR3 consists of 14 residues.

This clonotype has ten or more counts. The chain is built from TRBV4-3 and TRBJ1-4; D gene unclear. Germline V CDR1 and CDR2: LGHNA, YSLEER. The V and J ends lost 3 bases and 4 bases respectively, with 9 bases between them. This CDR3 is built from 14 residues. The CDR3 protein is CASSHTSGNEKLFF. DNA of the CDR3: TGCGCCAGCAGCCACACCTCGGGTAATGAAAAACTGTTTTTT.

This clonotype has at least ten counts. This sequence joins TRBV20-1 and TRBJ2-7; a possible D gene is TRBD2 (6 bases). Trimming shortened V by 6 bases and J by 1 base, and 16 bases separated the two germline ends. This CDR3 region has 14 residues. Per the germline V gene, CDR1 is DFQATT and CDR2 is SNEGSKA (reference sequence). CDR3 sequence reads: CSANGGTPSYEQYF. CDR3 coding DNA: TGCAGTGCAAACGGCGGGACTCCATCCTACGAGCAGTACTTC.

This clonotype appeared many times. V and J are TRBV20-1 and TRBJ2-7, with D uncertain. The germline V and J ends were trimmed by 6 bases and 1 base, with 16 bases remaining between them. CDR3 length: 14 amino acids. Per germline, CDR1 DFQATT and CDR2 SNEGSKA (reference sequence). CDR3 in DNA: TGCAGTGCCTTCCGTTATAGGGTGTCCTACGAGCAGTACTTC. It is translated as CSAFRYRVSYEQYF.

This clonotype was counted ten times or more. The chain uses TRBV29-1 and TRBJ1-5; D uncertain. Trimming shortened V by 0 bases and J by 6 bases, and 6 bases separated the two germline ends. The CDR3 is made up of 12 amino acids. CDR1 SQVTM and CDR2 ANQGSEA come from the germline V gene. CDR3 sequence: CSVEEGGQPQHF. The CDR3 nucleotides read TGCAGCGTTGAAGAGGGAGGTCAGCCCCAGCATTTT.

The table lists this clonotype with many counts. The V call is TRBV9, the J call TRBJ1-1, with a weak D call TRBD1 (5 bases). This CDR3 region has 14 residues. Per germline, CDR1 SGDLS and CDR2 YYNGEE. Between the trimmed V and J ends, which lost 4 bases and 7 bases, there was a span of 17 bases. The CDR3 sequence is CASSRWGGEDEAFF. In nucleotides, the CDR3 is TGTGCCAGCAGCAGGTGGGGGGGGGAGGATGAAGCTTTCTTT.

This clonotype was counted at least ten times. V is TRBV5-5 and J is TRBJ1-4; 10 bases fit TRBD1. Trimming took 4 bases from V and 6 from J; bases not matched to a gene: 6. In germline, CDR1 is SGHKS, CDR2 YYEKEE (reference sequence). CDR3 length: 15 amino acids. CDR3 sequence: CASSPWTGGDEKLFF. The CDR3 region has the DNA TGTGCCAGCAGCCCGTGGACAGGGGGGGATGAAAAACTGTTTTTT.

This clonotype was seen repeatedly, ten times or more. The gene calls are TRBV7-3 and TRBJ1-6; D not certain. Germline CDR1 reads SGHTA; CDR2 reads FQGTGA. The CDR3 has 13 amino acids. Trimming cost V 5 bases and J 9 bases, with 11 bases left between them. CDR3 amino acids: CASSPDFRSPLHF. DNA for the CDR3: TGTGCCAGCAGCCCTGACTTTCGTTCACCCCTCCACTTT.